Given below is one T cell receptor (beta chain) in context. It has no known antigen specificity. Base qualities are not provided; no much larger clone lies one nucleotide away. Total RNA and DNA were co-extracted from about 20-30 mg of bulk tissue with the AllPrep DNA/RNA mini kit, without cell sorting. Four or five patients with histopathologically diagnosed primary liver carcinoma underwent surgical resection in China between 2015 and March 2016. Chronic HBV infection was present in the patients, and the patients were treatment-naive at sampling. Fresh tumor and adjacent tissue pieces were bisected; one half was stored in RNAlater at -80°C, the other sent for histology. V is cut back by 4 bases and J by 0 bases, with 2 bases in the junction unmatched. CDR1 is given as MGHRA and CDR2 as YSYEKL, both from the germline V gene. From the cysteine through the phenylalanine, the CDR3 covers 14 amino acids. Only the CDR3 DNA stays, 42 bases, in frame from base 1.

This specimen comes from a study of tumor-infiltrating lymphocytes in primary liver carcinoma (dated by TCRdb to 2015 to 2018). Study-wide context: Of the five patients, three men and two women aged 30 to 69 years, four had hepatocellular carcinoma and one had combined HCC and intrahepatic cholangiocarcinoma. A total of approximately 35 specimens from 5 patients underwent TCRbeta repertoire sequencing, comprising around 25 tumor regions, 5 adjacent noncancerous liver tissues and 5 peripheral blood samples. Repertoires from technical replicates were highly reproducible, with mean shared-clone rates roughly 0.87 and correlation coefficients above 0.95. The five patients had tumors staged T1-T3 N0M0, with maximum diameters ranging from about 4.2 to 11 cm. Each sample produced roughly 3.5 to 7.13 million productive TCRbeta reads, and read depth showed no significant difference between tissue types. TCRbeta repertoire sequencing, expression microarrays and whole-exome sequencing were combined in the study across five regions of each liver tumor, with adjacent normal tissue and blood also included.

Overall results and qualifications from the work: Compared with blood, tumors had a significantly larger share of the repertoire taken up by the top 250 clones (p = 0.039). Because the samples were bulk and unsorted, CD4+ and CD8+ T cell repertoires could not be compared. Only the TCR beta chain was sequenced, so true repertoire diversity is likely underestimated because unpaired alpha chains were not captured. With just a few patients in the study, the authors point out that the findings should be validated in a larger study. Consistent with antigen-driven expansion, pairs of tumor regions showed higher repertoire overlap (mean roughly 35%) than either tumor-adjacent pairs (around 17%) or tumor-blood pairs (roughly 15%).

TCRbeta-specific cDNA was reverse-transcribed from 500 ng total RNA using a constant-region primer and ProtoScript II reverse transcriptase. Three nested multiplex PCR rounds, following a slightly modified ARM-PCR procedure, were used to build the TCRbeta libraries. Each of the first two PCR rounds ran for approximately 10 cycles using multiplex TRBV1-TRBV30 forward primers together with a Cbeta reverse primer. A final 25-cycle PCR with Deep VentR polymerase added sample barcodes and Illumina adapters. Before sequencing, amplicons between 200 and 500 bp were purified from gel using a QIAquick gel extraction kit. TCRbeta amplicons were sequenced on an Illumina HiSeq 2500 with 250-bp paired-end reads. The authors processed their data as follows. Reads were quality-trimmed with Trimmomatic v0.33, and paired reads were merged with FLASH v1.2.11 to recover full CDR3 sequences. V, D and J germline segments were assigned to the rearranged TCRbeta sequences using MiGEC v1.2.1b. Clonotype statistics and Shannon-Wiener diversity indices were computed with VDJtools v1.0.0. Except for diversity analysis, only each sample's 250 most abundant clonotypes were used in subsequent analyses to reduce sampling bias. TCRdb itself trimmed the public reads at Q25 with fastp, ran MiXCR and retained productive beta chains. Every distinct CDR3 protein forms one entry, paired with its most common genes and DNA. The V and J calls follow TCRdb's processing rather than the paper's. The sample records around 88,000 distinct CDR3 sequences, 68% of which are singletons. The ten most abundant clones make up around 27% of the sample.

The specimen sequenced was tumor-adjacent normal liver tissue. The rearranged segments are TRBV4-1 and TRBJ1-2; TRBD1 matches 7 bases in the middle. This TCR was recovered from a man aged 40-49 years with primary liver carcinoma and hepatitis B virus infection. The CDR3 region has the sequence CASSPGTANYGYTF. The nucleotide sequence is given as TGCGCCAGCAGCCCAGGGACAGCTAACTATGGCTACACCTTC.